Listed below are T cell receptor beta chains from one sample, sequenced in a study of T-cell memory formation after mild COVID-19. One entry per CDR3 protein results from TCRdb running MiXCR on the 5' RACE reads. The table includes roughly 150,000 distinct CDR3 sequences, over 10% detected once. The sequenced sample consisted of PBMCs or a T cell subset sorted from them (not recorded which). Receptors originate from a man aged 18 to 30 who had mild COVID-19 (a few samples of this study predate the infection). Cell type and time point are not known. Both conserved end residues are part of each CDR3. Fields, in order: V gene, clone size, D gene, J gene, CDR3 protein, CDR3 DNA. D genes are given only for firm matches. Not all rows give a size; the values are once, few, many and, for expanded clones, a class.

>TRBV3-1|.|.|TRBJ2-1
CASSQDLGIGQFF
TGTGCCAGCAGCCAAGATTTGGGCATAGGGCAGTTCTTC
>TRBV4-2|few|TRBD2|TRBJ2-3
CASSQGRRGGSPTDTQYF
TGTGCCAGCAGCCAAGGAAGGCGGGGGGGCTCTCCCACAGATACGCAGTATTTT
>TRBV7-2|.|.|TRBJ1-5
CASSLTGRNQPQHF
TGTGCCAGCAGCTTAACGGGCCGGAATCAGCCCCAGCATTTT
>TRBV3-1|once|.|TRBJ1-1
CASSHGGQNTEAFF
TGTGCCAGCAGCCATGGGGGACAGAACACTGAAGCTTTCTTT
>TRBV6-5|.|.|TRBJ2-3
CASSYGLFDTQYF
TGTGCCAGCAGTTATGGACTTTTTGATACGCAGTATTTT
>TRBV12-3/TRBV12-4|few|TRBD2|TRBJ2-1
CASSLLGLAGGQGTEQFF
TGTGCCAGCAGTTTACTAGGACTAGCGGGGGGCCAGGGGACTGAGCAGTTCTTC
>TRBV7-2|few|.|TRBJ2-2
CASSLFPGTGELFF
TGTGCCAGCAGCTTATTTCCGGGCACCGGGGAGCTGTTTTTT
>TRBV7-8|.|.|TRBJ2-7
CASSSRDAQYF
TGTGCCAGCAGCTCAAGGGACGCGCAGTACTTC
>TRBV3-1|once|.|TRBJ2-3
CASSQEWKDTDTQYF
TGTGCCAGCAGCCAAGAGTGGAAGGACACAGATACGCAGTATTTT
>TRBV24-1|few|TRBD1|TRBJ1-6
CATSDSDRGSPLHF
TGTGCCACCAGTGACTCGGACAGGGGATCACCCCTCCACTTT
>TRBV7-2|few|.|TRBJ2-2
CASSLGARRGAGELFF
TGTGCCAGCAGCTTAGGGGCCCGGCGAGGGGCCGGGGAGCTGTTTTTT
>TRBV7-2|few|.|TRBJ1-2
CASSLTGLLIDGYTF
TGTGCCAGCAGTTTAACAGGGCTCCTAATAGATGGCTACACCTTC
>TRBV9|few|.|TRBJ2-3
CASSVDSPDTQYF
TGTGCCAGCAGCGTAGACTCTCCAGATACGCAGTATTTT
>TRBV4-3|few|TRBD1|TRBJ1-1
CASSQHRGTEAFF
TGCGCCAGCAGCCAGCACAGGGGTACTGAAGCTTTCTTT
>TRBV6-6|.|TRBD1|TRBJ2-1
CASSSGQRYNEQFF
TGTGCCAGCAGTTCGGGACAGCGGTACAATGAGCAGTTCTTC
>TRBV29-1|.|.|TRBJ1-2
CSVDRDGYTF
TGCAGCGTTGACAGGGATGGCTACACCTTC
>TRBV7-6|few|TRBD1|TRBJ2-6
CASSLRTGAGANVLTF
TGTGCCAGCAGCCTCAGGACAGGGGCTGGGGCCAACGTCCTGACTTTC